These 32 T cell receptor beta chains share one sample of origin, sequenced in a study of CD4 T cells in relation to SARS-CoV-2 and coronaviruses. Before the COVID-19 pandemic, during about 2010-2018, CD4+ T cells were taken from unexposed donors. The cells were cultured for less than twelve days before CD4+ T cells were isolated. Here immunoSEQ multiplex PCR was the method, and the copy in TCRdb shows in-frame clones only, minus some. The sample lists 15,000 to 20,000 clones; just under 80% were seen once. No antigen has been assigned to these receptors. Sequenced material: CD4+ T cells from PBMCs, cultured in vitro. Receptors were obtained from a human donor in good health.

The V and J genes are TRBV5-1 and TRBJ2-3; D is possibly TRBD2 (5 bases). This CDR3 has 18 residues. Between the trimmed V and J ends, which lost 2 bases and 3 bases, there was a span of 22 bases. Germline CDR1 is SGHRS and CDR2 is YFSETQ. CDR3 nucleotide sequence: TGCGCCAGCAGCTTAGGGTGGGCAGCGGCACAGAGGACAGATACGCAGTATTTT. Translation gives CASSLGWAAAQRTDTQYF. Using reference TRBV5-1 and TRBJ2-3 for the parts outside the CDR3, the full variable domain is KAGVTQTPRYLIKTRGQQVTLSCSPISGHRSVSWYQQTPGQGLQFLFEYFSETQRNKGNFPGRFSGRQFSNSRSEMNVSTLELGDSALYLCASSLGWAAAQRTDTQYFGPGTRLTVL.

This chain links TRBV3-1 (or the pseudogene TRBV3-2) with TRBJ1-2, with a possible D match to TRBD1 (5 bases). CDR3 length: 13 residues. Trimming left V 2 bases short and J 6 bases short, with 10 bases between. The germline V gene encodes CDR1 LGHDT and CDR2 YNNKEL (reference sequence). CDR3 sequence (DNA): TGTGCCAGCAGCCAACTGACAGAGGATGGCTACACCTTC. It specifies CASSQLTEDGYTF.

The chain uses TRBV11-1 and TRBJ2-1, with a possible D match to TRBD2 (6 bases). The ends were cut back, 5 bases at V and 8 bases at J, with 22 bases in the middle. Germline CDR1 and CDR2: SGHAT and FQDESV (reference sequence). This CDR3 is 16 amino acids long. In nucleotides, the CDR3 is TGTGCCAGCAGCCTACGGCAGGAGGGCCTAGGGTATGAGCAGTTCTTC. Its protein product is CASSLRQEGLGYEQFF. Variable domain in full (rest from reference TRBV11-1 and TRBJ2-1): EAEVAQSPRYKITEKSQAVAFWCDPISGHATLYWYRQILGQGPELLVQFQDESVVDDSQLPKDRFSAERLKGVDSTLKIQPAELGDSAMYLCASSLRQEGLGYEQFFGPGTRLTVL.

The V call is TRBV18, the J call TRBJ1-6; D is ambiguous. Germline CDR1 is KGHSH and CDR2 is LQKENI. V shed 6 bases and J shed 3 bases, with 12 bases lying between them. There are 15 residues in the CDR3. The CDR3 DNA is TGTGCCAGCTCGGCCGACGGGAACTATAATTCACCCCTCCACTTT. This translates into CASSADGNYNSPLHF.

The gene calls are TRBV5-4 and TRBJ2-7; D gene uncertain. The V gene's germline CDR1 is SGHNT and CDR2 YYREEE (reference sequence). The V end was cut by 3 bases, the J end by 2 bases, with 12 bases between. This CDR3 contains 14 residues. This CDR3 reads CASSWATETYEQYF. The CDR3 DNA reads as TGTGCCAGCAGCTGGGCGACTGAAACCTACGAGCAGTACTTC.

This clone has only a few counts. The gene calls are TRBV28 and TRBJ2-1; D is unresolved. V shed 10 bases and J shed 9 bases, with 13 bases lying between them. This CDR3 comprises 11 residues. Germline CDR1 reads MDHEN; CDR2 reads SYDVKM. The CDR3 bases are TGTGCCACCCAGCGAATGGGTGAGCAGTTCTTC. As protein: CATQRMGEQFF. The variable domain in full, completed from reference TRBV28 and TRBJ2-1, reads DVKVTQSSRYLVKRTGEKVFLECVQDMDHENMFWYRQDPGLGLRLIYFSYDVKMKEKGDIPEGYSVSREKKERFSLILESASTNQTSMYLCATQRMGEQFFGPGTRLTVL.

This clone rates as large. CDR3 residues: CASSLIMLRGRWGQPQHF. As DNA, the CDR3 is TGTGCCAGCAGCTTAATAATGCTTAGGGGGCGGTGGGGTCAGCCCCAGCATTTT. This chain joins TRBV7-3 and TRBJ1-5, with 7 bases that match TRBD1. CDR1 is SGHTA, CDR2 FQGTGA, per germline. This CDR3 has 18 residues. V lost 1 base, J lost 6 bases, and 15 bases stayed unmatched. The full variable domain, with the rest looked up from reference TRBV7-3 and TRBJ1-5, is GAGVSQTPSNKVTEKGKYVELRCDPISGHTALYWYRQSLGQGPEFLIYFQGTGAADDSGLPNDRFFAVRPEGSVSTLKIQRTERGDSAVYLCASSLIMLRGRWGQPQHFGDGTRLSIL.

This clone was recorded a few times. The rearrangement uses TRBV28 and TRBJ2-1, with 10 bases aligning to TRBD2. CDR1 is MDHEN and CDR2 is SYDVKM in the germline V gene. V lost 3 bases and J lost 5; bases outside the gene matches: 4. The CDR3 runs to 15 residues. CDR3 DNA: TGTGCCAGCAGTTTCAGGAGCGGGAGGGACAATGAGCAGTTCTTC. Its translation is CASSFRSGRDNEQFF. The full variable domain, completed using reference TRBV28 and TRBJ2-1, is DVKVTQSSRYLVKRTGEKVFLECVQDMDHENMFWYRQDPGLGLRLIYFSYDVKMKEKGDIPEGYSVSREKKERFSLILESASTNQTSMYLCASSFRSGRDNEQFFGPGTRLTVL.

The chain links TRBV19 to TRBJ1-1; unclear D gene. Trimming took 1 base from V and 1 from J, leaving 10 bases between them. Per germline, CDR1 LNHDA and CDR2 SQIVND (reference sequence). The CDR3 is made up of 15 amino acids. In DNA, the CDR3 is TGTGCCAGTAGTATAGCAATCATCTCGAACACTGAAGCTTTCTTT. Residues: CASSIAIISNTEAFF. The whole variable domain, remainder taken from reference TRBV19 and TRBJ1-1, is DGGITQSPKYLFRKEGQNVTLSCEQNLNHDAMYWYRQDPGQGLRLIYYSQIVNDFQKGDIAEGYSVSREKKESFPLTVTSAQKNPTAFYLCASSIAIISNTEAFFGQGTRLTVV.

The V call is TRBV20-1, the J call TRBJ2-3; maybe TRBD2 (6 bases). Trimming removed 6 bases at V and 6 bases at J, with 10 bases between. The CDR3 length is 11 residues. Germline V lookup: CDR1 DFQATT, CDR2 SNEGSKA (reference sequence). CDR3 nucleotides: TGCAGTGCACGACTAGTGGATACGCAGTATTTT. Protein sequence: CSARLVDTQYF.

This clone was counted a few times. The chain has TRBV6-4 and TRBJ2-2; D may be TRBD2 (6 bases). The V gene lost 4 bases and the J gene lost 5 bases, with 14 bases spanning the gap. This CDR3 comprises 15 residues. Germline V lookup: CDR1 MRHNA, CDR2 SNTAGT. CDR3 loop: CASSAAGSSTGELFF. The CDR3 DNA is TGTGCCAGCAGTGCCGCCGGGAGTAGTACCGGGGAGCTGTTTTTT.

V is TRBV11-2 and J is TRBJ2-7; 9 bases match TRBD1. CDR3 length: 15 residues. Germline values: CDR1 SGHAT, CDR2 FQNNGV. Unmatched junction bases numbered 4, after V lost 3 bases and J lost 1 base. In DNA, the CDR3 is TGTGCCAGCAGCTTTAGGACAGGGGAGTCCTACGAGCAGTACTTC. Translating gives CASSFRTGESYEQYF. Full variable domain (rest looked up from reference TRBV11-2 and TRBJ2-7): EAGVAQSPRYKIIEKRQSVAFWCNPISGHATLYWYQQILGQGPKLLIQFQNNGVVDDSQLPKDRFSAERLKGVDSTLKIQPAKLEDSAVYLCASSFRTGESYEQYFGPGTRLTVT.

The V and J genes are TRBV2 and TRBJ2-1, with D possibly being TRBD2 (5 bases). V dropped 3 bases and J dropped 7 bases, with 13 bases sitting between them. CDR1 and CDR2 (germline): SNHLY, FYNNEI. CDR3 length: 14 residues. CDR3 sequence: CASSDRGSRNEQFF. CDR3 nucleotides: TGTGCCAGCAGTGATCGAGGGTCTCGGAATGAGCAGTTCTTC.

The CDR3 loop is CATSRTDGRLNEKLFF. The CDR3 coding sequence is TGTGCCACCAGTAGGACCGACGGACGACTTAATGAAAAACTGTTTTTT. The chain carries TRBV15 and TRBJ1-4, with unresolved D. The V end was cut by 6 bases, the J end by 4 bases, with 18 bases between. The germline CDR1 and CDR2 sequences are LNHNV and YYDKDF (reference sequence). CDR3 size: 16 residues. The full variable domain, rest sourced from reference TRBV15 and TRBJ1-4, is DAMVIQNPRYQVTQFGKPVTLSCSQTLNHNVMYWYQQKSSQAPKLLFHYYDKDFNNEADTPDNFQSRRPNTSFCFLDIRSPGLGDTAMYLCATSRTDGRLNEKLFFGSGTQLSVL.

The V and J genes are TRBV19 and TRBJ2-1; the D gene is possibly TRBD2 (5 bases). The CDR3 consists of 14 residues. Germline CDR1 reads LNHDA; CDR2 reads SQIVND (reference sequence). The V end lost 5 bases, the J end lost 6 bases, and 14 bases lay between the germline ends. CDR3: CASSPTRERNEQFF. Here the CDR3 DNA reads TGTGCCAGTAGTCCCACTAGGGAGCGCAATGAGCAGTTCTTC.

The chain joins TRBV20-1 to TRBJ2-3, with D unresolved. CDR3 size: 14 residues. Trimming pared 3 bases from V and 6 bases from J, leaving 16 bases between. Germline CDR1 reads DFQATT; CDR2 reads SNEGSKA (reference sequence). The CDR3 loop reads CSASWVVVSDTQYF. CDR3 coding DNA: TGCAGTGCTAGTTGGGTAGTTGTCAGCGATACGCAGTATTTT.

The chain has TRBV24-1 and TRBJ2-1; 7 bases match TRBD1. Trimming at V came to 8 bases and at J to 7 bases, leaving 10 bases not matched to a gene. There are 14 residues in the CDR3. In germline, CDR1 is KGHDR, CDR2 SFDVKD. This chain's CDR3 is CATNGDRAGNEQFF. The CDR3 coding sequence is TGTGCCACCAATGGCGACAGGGCCGGGAATGAGCAGTTCTTC.

In its sample, this clone ranks as large. The chain employs TRBV5-1 and TRBJ2-1, with D maybe TRBD1 (6 bases). From germline, CDR1 is SGHRS and CDR2 YFSETQ. Trimming removed 3 bases at V and 3 bases at J, with 16 bases between. The CDR3 has 16 amino acids. Here the CDR3 DNA reads TGCGCCAGCAGCTCTTCAGGGGAAGGTGGCTACAATGAGCAGTTCTTC. This translates into CASSSSGEGGYNEQFF.

This clone showed up just once. The rearrangement joins TRBV27 to TRBJ1-6; 11 bases agree with TRBD1. CDR3 size: 16 residues. The germline V gene encodes CDR1 MNHEY and CDR2 SMNVEV (reference sequence). V gave up 7 bases and J gave up 3 bases; unmatched junction bases: 5. CDR3 sequence: CASTRTGGYYNSPLHF. The CDR3 DNA reads as TGTGCCAGCACCAGGACAGGGGGCTACTATAATTCACCCCTCCACTTT.

J is TRBJ2-1 and V is TRBV27, with 12 bases that match TRBD2. The CDR3 consists of 20 residues. Germline assignment: CDR1 MNHEY and CDR2 SMNVEV (reference sequence). V shed 0 bases and J 0 bases; nucleotides not matched to a gene: 9. CDR3 DNA sequence: TGTGCCAGCAGTTTATCTGTTCGACTAGCGGGAGTCAGCTCCTACAATGAGCAGTTCTTC. It translates to CASSLSVRLAGVSSYNEQFF.

The gene calls are TRBV4-2 and TRBJ1-2; 10 nucleotides align to TRBD1. V gave up 4 bases and J gave up 1 base; unmatched junction bases: 6. Per germline, CDR1 LGHNA and CDR2 YNFKEQ. The CDR3 loop spans 16 amino acids. CDR3: CASSRVGTGDNYGYTF. CDR3 nucleotides: TGTGCCAGCAGCCGGGTCGGGACAGGGGATAACTATGGCTACACCTTC.

The chain couples TRBV18 to TRBJ1-3, with 7 nucleotides matching TRBD1. Germline-derived CDR1 and CDR2 are KGHSH and LQKENI. The junction had 12 bases not matched to a gene; V was cut back by 3 bases and J by 10 bases. The CDR3 contains 15 residues. CDR3 loop: CASSPTGTEGRTIYF. The CDR3 DNA reads as TGTGCCAGCTCACCTACCGGGACAGAGGGCAGGACCATATATTTT.

J is TRBJ1-5 and V is TRBV2, with D possibly matching TRBD1 (6 bases). CDR1 SNHLY and CDR2 FYNNEI come from the germline V gene. Trimming removed 6 bases at V and 2 bases at J, with 17 bases between. CDR3 length equals 16 residues. The CDR3 protein is CASRRGGAKGNQPQHF. The CDR3 nucleotides read TGTGCCAGCAGGAGGGGGGGCGCGAAAGGCAATCAGCCCCAGCATTTT.

The rearrangement joins TRBV9 to TRBJ1-1; D gene ambiguous. Trimming removed 3 bases at V and 6 bases at J, with 15 bases between. From germline, CDR1 is SGDLS and CDR2 YYNGEE. This CDR3 is built from 14 residues. CDR3: CASSAETGSSEAFF. In nucleotides, the CDR3 is TGTGCCAGCAGCGCGGAGACGGGTAGCTCTGAAGCTTTCTTT.

J is TRBJ2-1 and V is TRBV25-1; possible D gene TRBD2, 6 bases. CDR3 length equals 15 residues. Trimming left V 3 bases short and J 10 bases short, with 19 bases between. CDR1 and CDR2 from the germline V gene are MGHDK and SYGVNS. The chain's CDR3 is CASSDRTKRQGEQFF. CDR3 sequence (DNA): TGTGCCAGCAGTGACAGGACTAAGAGGCAGGGAGAGCAGTTCTTC.

V usage is TRBV30 and J usage is TRBJ1-1; 8 bases are a match to TRBD1. V lost 1 base and J lost 6; bases outside the gene matches: 7. The V gene's germline CDR1 is GTSNPN and CDR2 SVGIG (reference sequence). CDR3 length: 14 residues. DNA of the CDR3: TGTGCCTGGAGTGCCTCGGACAGGGACGCTGAAGCTTTCTTT. Protein product: CAWSASDRDAEAFF.

Comments on this clone: A far larger clone is one base from this, pointing to a likely read error. This chain joins TRBV2 and TRBJ2-3, with D unclear. CDR1 is SNHLY and CDR2 is FYNNEI in the germline V gene. CDR3 length: 12 residues. The V gene lost 6 bases and the J gene lost 2 bases, with 6 bases spanning the gap. CDR3 loop: CASRAYTDTQYF. The CDR3 DNA is TGTGCCAGCAGAGCCTACACAGATACGCAGTATTTT.

This chain links TRBV5-1 with TRBJ1-4, with D unclear. This CDR3 is built from 18 residues. The germline gives CDR1 SGHRS, CDR2 YFSETQ. The V and J ends lost 0 bases and 0 bases respectively, with 15 bases between them. This CDR3 reads CASSLASLTSATNEKLFF. CDR3 DNA: TGCGCCAGCAGCTTGGCTTCGCTGACCTCTGCAACTAATGAAAAACTGTTTTTT.

This clone was counted between two and nine times. The chain joins TRBV7-9 to TRBJ2-5; 10 bases fit TRBD2. The V gene end was trimmed by 7 bases and the J gene end by 2 bases; junction bases not matched to a gene: 16. CDR1 is SEHNR, CDR2 FQNEAQ, per germline (reference sequence). This CDR3 region has 18 residues. The CDR3 protein is CASTQWSGRAYIQETQYF. DNA for the CDR3: TGTGCCAGCACCCAGTGGAGCGGGAGGGCTTACATACAAGAGACCCAGTACTTC.

This clone has a handful of counts. The chain is built from TRBV11-2 and TRBJ1-2; no clear D. Trimming cost V 5 bases and J 7 bases, with 17 bases left between them. The germline V gene encodes CDR1 SGHAT and CDR2 FQNNGV. The CDR3 spans 14 residues. The DNA of the CDR3 is TGTGCCAGCAGCCCTATACCGAACCGGCCTGGCTACACCTTC. The encoded protein is CASSPIPNRPGYTF.

This clone came up a few times. The chain recombines TRBV15 with TRBJ1-1; D not resolved. The V gene lost 4 bases and the J gene lost 1 base, with 7 bases spanning the gap. Germline CDR1 and CDR2: LNHNV and YYDKDF (reference sequence). The CDR3 is 13 amino acids. This CDR3 is CATSIVRNTEAFF. The DNA for the CDR3 is TGTGCCACCAGCATCGTTAGGAACACTGAAGCTTTCTTT.

The genes are TRBV10-3 and TRBJ2-2, with D unclear. V was pared by 4 bases and J by 4 bases, with 16 bases between. The germline V gene encodes CDR1 ENHRY and CDR2 SYGVKD. The CDR3 is 16 amino acids. The CDR3 nucleotides read TGTGCCATCAGTGGTGGACCCTTGACGGGCACCGGGGAGCTGTTTTTT. Amino acids: CAISGGPLTGTGELFF.